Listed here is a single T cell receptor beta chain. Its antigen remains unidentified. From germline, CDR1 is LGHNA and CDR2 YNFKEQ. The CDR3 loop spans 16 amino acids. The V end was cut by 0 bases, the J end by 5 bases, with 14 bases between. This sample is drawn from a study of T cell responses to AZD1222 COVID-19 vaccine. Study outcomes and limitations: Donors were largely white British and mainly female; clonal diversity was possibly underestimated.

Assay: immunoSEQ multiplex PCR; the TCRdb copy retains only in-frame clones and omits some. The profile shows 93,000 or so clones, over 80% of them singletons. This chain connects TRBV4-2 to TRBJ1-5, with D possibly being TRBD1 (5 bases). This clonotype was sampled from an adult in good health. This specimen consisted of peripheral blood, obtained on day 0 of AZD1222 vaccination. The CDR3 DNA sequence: TGTGCCAGCAGCCAAGACCGGGGGAGGGGCGATCAGCCCCAGCATTTT. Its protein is CASSQDRGRGDQPQHF.